A single sample is the source of the 31 T cell receptor beta chains below, sequenced in a study of T cells after yellow fever vaccination. A single record per CDR3 protein comes from TCRdb applying MiXCR to the 5' RACE reads. Counted here are about 300,000 distinct CDR3 sequences, around 6.8% occurring once; the ten biggest clones make up 18%. The input for sequencing was PBMCs, taken about 49 days after the first yellow fever vaccination. All receptors come from a man aged 18 to 30 who received the YFV17D yellow fever vaccine.

This clonotype was counted between two and nine times. V is TRBV7-2 and J is TRBJ2-3; no clear D gene. There are 13 residues in the CDR3. Trimming pared 4 bases from V and 2 bases from J, leaving 7 bases between. The germline gives CDR1 SGHTA, CDR2 FQGNSA. Here the CDR3 reads CASSYRLTDTQYF. Written as DNA, the CDR3 is TGTGCCAGCAGCTACCGACTCACAGATACGCAGTATTTT.

This clonotype appeared a few times. The gene calls are TRBV28 and TRBJ2-2; D remains ambiguous. CDR1 and CDR2 (germline): MDHEN, SYDVKM. The CDR3 totals 10 residues. V was pared by 8 bases and J by 6 bases, with 4 bases between. CDR3 protein: CASLPGELFF. DNA of the CDR3: TGTGCCAGCCTTCCCGGGGAGCTGTTTTTT.

V gene TRBV12-3 or TRBV12-4 combines with J gene TRBJ1-2; D uncertain. Trimming took off 1 base at V and 4 bases at J, with 16 bases between the two ends. This CDR3 has 16 amino acids. In nucleotides, the CDR3 is TGTGCCAGCAGTTTAGTGCGGGTTAGTTCGTCCTATGGCTACACCTTC. Residues: CASSLVRVSSSYGYTF.

Many counts were recorded for this clonotype. The chain is built from TRBV7-8 and TRBJ1-2, with 8 bases matching TRBD1. From germline, CDR1 is SGHVS and CDR2 FQNEAQ. Trimming at V came to 2 bases and at J to 4 bases, leaving 6 bases not matched to a gene. The CDR3 has 15 residues. CDR3 DNA: TGTGCCAGCAGCTTAACACGAGACAGGGGCTATGGCTACACCTTC. Its translation: CASSLTRDRGYGYTF.

This clonotype was picked up a small number of times. The chain uses TRBV7-2 and TRBJ2-6; D ambiguous. V shed 3 bases and J shed 4 bases, with 7 bases lying between them. Germline loops: CDR1 SGHTA, CDR2 FQGNSA. CDR3 length: 14 residues. The CDR3 sequence: CASSFTSGANVLTF. The CDR3 DNA is TGTGCCAGCAGCTTTACTTCCGGGGCCAACGTCCTGACTTTC.

The V call is TRBV25-1, the J call TRBJ1-2, with TRBD1 identical over 7 bases. Germline trimming cut 4 bases from V and 4 bases from J; bases unmatched to any gene: 3. Germline V lookup: CDR1 MGHDK, CDR2 SYGVNS. The CDR3 is made up of 13 amino acids. The chain's CDR3 is CASSAGQFYGYTF. The DNA for the CDR3 is TGTGCCAGCAGTGCGGGACAGTTCTATGGCTACACCTTC.

This clonotype occurred many times. This chain connects TRBV9 to TRBJ2-3; weak D call: TRBD2 (6 bases). Germline V gene sequence: CDR1 SGDLS, CDR2 YYNGEE. The V gene lost 3 bases and the J gene lost 1 base, with 9 bases spanning the gap. The length of the CDR3 is 14 residues. This chain's CDR3 is CASSDLAGTDTQYF. The CDR3 nucleotides are TGTGCCAGCAGCGACTTAGCGGGCACAGATACGCAGTATTTT.

The rearrangement links TRBV7-9 to TRBJ2-7, with 8 bases matching TRBD1. Per the germline V gene, CDR1 is SEHNR and CDR2 is FQNEAQ (reference sequence). The length of the CDR3 is 14 residues. V lost 3 bases, J lost 2 bases, and 3 bases stayed unmatched. The CDR3 loop reads CASSFGTGPYEQYV. The DNA of the CDR3 is TGTGCCAGCAGCTTCGGGACAGGCCCCTACGAGCAGTACGTC.

Only a few counts were recorded for this clonotype. The rearrangement uses TRBV5-6 and TRBJ2-3, with a weak D call TRBD2 (6 bases). The germline CDR1 and CDR2 sequences are SGHDT and YYEEEE. This CDR3 spans 16 amino acids. V lost 0 bases to trimming and J lost 9 bases, with 20 bases between them. For the CDR3, the DNA is TGTGCCAGCAGCTTGGCAGCTGCGGGGCCCGGGCGAACGCAGTATTTT. Protein: CASSLAAAGPGRTQYF.

This clonotype was seen only a few times. This chain joins TRBV6-1 and TRBJ2-1; no clear D. V dropped 6 bases and J dropped 5 bases, with 14 bases sitting between them. From germline, CDR1 is MNHNS and CDR2 SASEGT. The CDR3 length is 14 residues. In DNA, the CDR3 is TGTGCCAGCAGGGGCGTTTACTATAACAATGAGCAGTTCTTC. The encoded protein is CASRGVYYNNEQFF.

This sequence joins TRBV11-2 and TRBJ2-7, with 9 bases lining up with TRBD2. The germline gives CDR1 SGHAT, CDR2 FQNNGV. The CDR3 runs 15 residues. Trimming took 4 bases from V and 6 from J; bases not matched to a gene: 10. This CDR3 is CASSSLRGGPSEQYV. The CDR3 DNA is TGTGCCAGCAGCTCCCTGCGGGGGGGGCCTTCCGAGCAGTACGTC.

This clonotype showed up just a few times. The J gene is TRBJ2-2, the V gene TRBV24-1; 7 bases are shared with TRBD2. Trimming took 4 bases from V and 4 from J; bases not matched to a gene: 2. Germline CDR1 and CDR2: KGHDR and SFDVKD. The length of the CDR3 is 14 residues. The CDR3 sequence: CATSERTSTGELFF. The CDR3 nucleotides are TGTGCCACCAGTGAGCGGACTAGCACCGGGGAGCTGTTTTTT.

V and J are TRBV14 and TRBJ1-6; D not certain. Germline CDR1 is SGHDN and CDR2 is FVKESK. CDR3 length equals 14 residues. V lost 3 bases and J 6 bases, leaving 9 bases between the germline ends. The CDR3 sequence: CASSQTYRNSPLHF. The CDR3 DNA reads as TGTGCCAGCAGCCAGACCTACCGTAATTCACCCCTCCACTTT.

This chain joins TRBV20-1 and TRBJ1-6; no clear D. The CDR3 loop spans 15 amino acids. Per germline, CDR1 DFQATT and CDR2 SNEGSKA (reference sequence). Trimming removed 2 bases from V and 0 bases from J, with 8 bases in between. Here the CDR3 DNA reads TGCAGTGCTAGACTCCCCAGCTCCTATAATTCACCCCTCCACTTT. Protein: CSARLPSSYNSPLHF.

This chain links TRBV27 with TRBJ2-3; 10 nucleotides align to TRBD2. V dropped 6 bases and J dropped 1; count of bases not matched to a gene: 4. Germline lookup yields CDR1 MNHEY and CDR2 SMNVEV (reference sequence). This CDR3 is 15 amino acids long. This CDR3 reads CASRLLAGRTDTQYF. The CDR3 nucleotides read TGTGCCAGCAGACTACTAGCGGGGCGCACAGATACGCAGTATTTT.

This clonotype was counted ten times or more. The V and J genes are TRBV2 and TRBJ2-3, with 8 bases that match TRBD1. This CDR3 region has 15 residues. The trim removed 7 bases at V and 5 bases at J, leaving 11 bases unmatched. CDR1 is SNHLY, CDR2 FYNNEI, per germline. This CDR3 reads CASTELGQGVDTQYF. In DNA, the CDR3 is TGTGCCAGCACCGAACTTGGACAGGGCGTAGATACGCAGTATTTT.

This clonotype has more than one count but fewer than ten. This sequence joins TRBV4-1 and TRBJ2-7; TRBD1 matches 9 bases. The trim removed 5 bases at V and 2 bases at J, leaving 4 bases unmatched. Germline CDR1 reads MGHRA; CDR2 reads YSYEKL. This CDR3 is 14 amino acids long. CDR3 nucleotides: TGCGCCAGCAGCGTCCGGACAGGGGCCTACGAGCAGTACGTC. Translation: CASSVRTGAYEQYV.

The table lists this clonotype with a few counts. One end of the junction is discordant with germline, which a read error may explain. The chain employs TRBV19 and TRBJ1-6, with 7 bases aligning to TRBD1. Germline loops: CDR1 LNHDA, CDR2 SQIVND (reference sequence). CDR3 length equals 13 residues. In nucleotides, the CDR3 is TGTGCCAGTAGTATAGAGACAGGGTCACTCCTCCACTTT. Amino acid sequence: CASSIETGSLLHF.

In the case of this clonotype: This clone may be a read error of a much larger clone one base away. The CDR3 bases are TGTGCCAGCAGTTGGACGGACTATGGCTACACCTTC. Amino acids: CASSWTDYGYTF. The rearrangement links TRBV6-2 or TRBV6-3 to TRBJ1-2, with D hard to call. The CDR3 totals 12 residues. The V end lost 4 bases, the J end lost 3 bases, and 6 bases lay between the germline ends. CDR1 is MNHEY, CDR2 SVGEGT, per germline.

This clonotype was observed a few times. The chain employs TRBV5-1 and TRBJ2-3; TRBD1 might be the D (6 bases). Germline CDR1 reads SGHRS; CDR2 reads YFSETQ. With 2 bases removed from V and 2 bases from J, the gap between germline ends came to 12 bases. The CDR3 spans 15 residues. The CDR3 reads CASSFGQFATDTQYF. DNA for the CDR3: TGCGCCAGCAGCTTCGGACAGTTTGCCACAGATACGCAGTATTTT.

This clonotype was seen a handful of times. The chain employs TRBV5-1 and TRBJ2-1; perhaps D is TRBD1 or TRBD2 (5 bases each). The CDR3 sequence is 13 residues long. With 4 bases removed from V and 4 bases from J, the gap between germline ends came to 9 bases. Germline V CDR1 and CDR2: SGHRS, YFSETQ. CDR3 amino acids: CASSGTPYNEQFF. DNA of the CDR3: TGCGCCAGCAGCGGGACCCCGTACAATGAGCAGTTCTTC. Full variable domain (rest looked up from reference TRBV5-1 and TRBJ2-1): KAGVTQTPRYLIKTRGQQVTLSCSPISGHRSVSWYQQTPGQGLQFLFEYFSETQRNKGNFPGRFSGRQFSNSRSEMNVSTLELGDSALYLCASSGTPYNEQFFGPGTRLTVL.

The sample holds a few counts of this clonotype. The J gene is TRBJ2-1, the V gene TRBV5-1; D gene unclear. This CDR3 comprises 16 residues. The germline V and J ends were trimmed by 7 bases and 0 bases, with 17 bases remaining between them. Per germline, CDR1 SGHRS and CDR2 YFSETQ. The CDR3 sequence is CASAWGGRSSYNEQFF. CDR3 in DNA: TGCGCCAGCGCTTGGGGTGGACGGAGCTCCTACAATGAGCAGTTCTTC.

The chain recombines TRBV5-4 with TRBJ2-1; 8 nucleotides align to TRBD2. The trim removed 1 base at V and 4 bases at J, leaving 4 bases unmatched. This CDR3 contains 15 residues. CDR1 SGHNT and CDR2 YYREEE come from the germline V gene (reference sequence). CDR3 sequence (DNA): TGTGCCAGCAGCTTGCCCGGGGGGGTATACAATGAGCAGTTCTTC. Residues: CASSLPGGVYNEQFF.

J is TRBJ1-2 and V is TRBV30, with D hard to call. CDR1 GTSNPN and CDR2 SVGIG come from the germline V gene (reference sequence). CDR3 length: 12 residues. V lost 4 bases to trimming and J lost 0 bases, with 6 bases between them. CDR3 loop: CAWTSANYGYTF. Written as DNA, the CDR3 is TGTGCCTGGACCAGTGCTAACTATGGCTACACCTTC.

This clonotype was detected only a few times. This chain joins TRBV20-1 and TRBJ2-5; D is possibly TRBD2 (6 bases). Germline assignment: CDR1 DFQATT and CDR2 SNEGSKA (reference sequence). The CDR3 has 14 residues. The V gene lost 3 bases and the J gene lost 4 bases, with 15 bases spanning the gap. The CDR3 loop is CSASRVRRGETQYF. The CDR3 nucleotides read TGCAGTGCTAGTCGGGTCCGGCGGGGAGAGACCCAGTACTTC.

The chain uses TRBV18 and TRBJ1-1, with 10 bases matching TRBD1. The CDR3 sequence is 19 residues long. Germline CDR1 and CDR2: KGHSH and LQKENI. V shed 3 bases, J shed 3 bases, and the junction held 16 bases outside the gene matches. The CDR3 spells CASSPPLGFGTGDYTEAFF. The CDR3 bases are TGTGCCAGCTCACCCCCCCTAGGTTTCGGGACAGGGGACTACACTGAAGCTTTCTTT.

The chain is built from TRBV4-3 and TRBJ1-2, with D unclear. The CDR3 has 14 residues. The V end lost 1 base, the J end lost 1 base, and 7 bases lay between the germline ends. Germline CDR1 LGHNA, CDR2 YSLEER. The CDR3, as DNA: TGCGCCAGCAGCCAAGCAACTGATAACTATGGCTACACCTTC. Its translation: CASSQATDNYGYTF.

The chain combines TRBV15 with TRBJ2-3, with TRBD2 matching over 9 bases. CDR1 and CDR2 from the germline V gene are LNHNV and YYDKDF (reference sequence). Trimming cost V 3 bases and J 4 bases; bases outside gene matches: 5. CDR3 size: 15 residues. The chain's CDR3 is CATSSRGGGADTQYF. DNA for the CDR3: TGTGCCACCAGCAGCCGCGGGGGGGGCGCAGATACGCAGTATTTT.

The CDR3 bases are TGTGCCAGCAGCCCCCGGGAGTTGGAGACCCAGTACTTC. This encodes CASSPRELETQYF. The rearrangement joins TRBV7-9 to TRBJ2-5; a possible D gene is TRBD2 (6 bases). Trimming pared 5 bases from V and 5 bases from J, leaving 12 bases between. CDR3 length equals 13 residues. Per the germline V gene, CDR1 is SEHNR and CDR2 is FQNEAQ (reference sequence).

The V gene is TRBV5-1, the J gene TRBJ1-6; D is unclear. Germline V CDR1 and CDR2: SGHRS, YFSETQ. The CDR3 contains 13 residues. V lost 0 bases, J lost 6 bases, and 4 bases lay in between. The chain's CDR3 is CASSLEINSPLHF. CDR3 in DNA: TGCGCCAGCAGCTTGGAAATTAATTCACCCCTCCACTTT.

This clonotype showed up just a few times. This chain uses TRBV7-2 with TRBJ2-4; D is perhaps TRBD2 (6 bases). The germline V gene has CDR1 SGHTA and CDR2 FQGNSA. The CDR3 extends over 15 amino acids. Trimming removed 5 bases at V and 1 base at J, with 12 bases between. The CDR3 reads CASSVSGGAKNIQYF. CDR3 nucleotides: TGTGCCAGCAGCGTCAGCGGAGGGGCCAAAAACATTCAGTACTTC.